Listed below are T cell receptor beta chains from one sample, sequenced in a study of blood T cell repertoires in COVID-19. Libraries were prepared by immunoSEQ multiplex PCR; TCRdb keeps only in-frame clonotypes and omits some of them. The sample gives approximately 280,000 clones, about 89% of which show up once; about 4.6% is in the top ten. Input material: peripheral blood. These receptors originate from a man aged 35 to 55 with acute or convalescent COVID-19. CDR3s include the opening cysteine and the closing phenylalanine or tryptophan. D genes are given only for firm matches.

d_call j_call v_call cdr3_nt cdr3_aa
TRBD1 TRBJ2-1 TRBV15 TGTGCCACCAGCAGCCTCCGGGACAGGGTTGATGGAAATGAGCAGTTCTTC CATSSLRDRVDGNEQFF
TRBD1 TRBJ1-2 TRBV7-8 TGTGCCAGCAGCCCGGGACAGAACTATGGCTACACCTTC CASSPGQNYGYTF
TRBD2 TRBJ2-1 TRBV7-2 TGTGCCAGCAGCTTAGAGCGGGAAAGTGAGCAGTTCTTC CASSLERESEQFF
TRBD1 TRBJ2-7 TRBV2 TGTGCCAGCAGTGAAGCTAGAACAGGGGATTTAGGCGAGCAGTACTTC CASSEARTGDLGEQYF
TRBD1 TRBJ1-1 TRBV24-1 TGTGCCACCAGGACTGCCGGGACAGGGAGGACTGAAGCTTTCTTT CATRTAGTGRTEAFF
TRBD1 TRBJ1-2 TRBV5-5 TGTGCCAGCAGCCCCGATGGACAGGGTTACGGCTACACCTTC CASSPDGQGYGYTF
. TRBJ2-1 TRBV5-1 TGCGCCAGCAGCTTGGACAGGAACTACAATGAGCAGTTCTTC CASSLDRNYNEQFF
TRBD1 TRBJ1-2 TRBV4-1 TGCGCCAGCAGCCGAGAGACAGGGGGCAGAAACTATGGCTACACCTTC CASSRETGGRNYGYTF
. TRBJ1-2 TRBV25-1 TGTGCCAGCAGTGACGGGATTAACTATGGCTACACCTTC CASSDGINYGYTF
. TRBJ1-1 TRBV7-2 TGTGCCAGCAGCTTATATGAGAAATTGAACACTGAAGCTTTCTTT CASSLYEKLNTEAFF
TRBD1 TRBJ1-2 TRBV3-1/TRBV3-2 TGTGCCAGCAGTCGGACAGGGGAGTCTGGCTACACCTTC CASSRTGESGYTF